The 22 T cell receptor beta chains below all came from one sample that was sequenced in a study of blood T cell repertoires in COVID-19 (dated by TCRdb to the early 2020s). The library was produced with the immunoSEQ multiplex PCR assay. In TCRdb, the immuneACCESS table is reduced to in-frame sequences with V and J assigned. These tables do not hold every clone; where another copy was compared, an unresolved V gene accounts for under half, and the others remain unexplained. This sample lists 310,000 or so clones; roughly 90% were detected once. Jointly, the top ten make up roughly 4.1% of the sample. Source material: peripheral blood. Source of these receptors: a woman aged 50 to 65 with active or convalescent COVID-19.

The rearrangement uses TRBV30 and TRBJ1-2; TRBD1 matches 7 bases. Germline V gives CDR1 GTSNPN, CDR2 SVGIG (reference sequence). V gave up 1 base and J gave up 2 bases; unmatched junction bases: 7. CDR3 length: 15 amino acids. The CDR3 region is CAWSAGTARNYGYTF. The CDR3 DNA follows: TGTGCCTGGAGTGCCGGGACAGCGAGGAACTATGGCTACACCTTC.

The chain links TRBV4-3 to TRBJ1-2; 10 nucleotides agree with TRBD1. The CDR3 is 16 amino acids. Germline-derived CDR1 and CDR2 are LGHNA and YSLEER. V dropped 0 bases and J dropped 3; count of bases not matched to a gene: 4. The CDR3 nucleotides read TGCGCCAGCAGCCAAGACAGACAGGGGGCGGACTATGGCTACACCTTC. It is translated as CASSQDRQGADYGYTF.

The V and J genes are TRBV29-1 and TRBJ2-1; D not resolved. Germline lookup yields CDR1 SQVTM and CDR2 ANQGSEA. The CDR3 contains 16 residues. The V and J ends lost 0 bases and 0 bases respectively, with 12 bases between them. Here the CDR3 reads CSVEDNRASSYNEQFF. In DNA form, the CDR3 reads TGCAGCGTTGAAGACAACAGAGCAAGCTCCTACAATGAGCAGTTCTTC.

DNA for the CDR3: TGTGCCAGCAGCTTGAGAGGGAATTCACCCCTCCACTTT. It is translated as CASSLRGNSPLHF. The V gene is TRBV7-3, the J gene TRBJ1-6; D ambiguous. Per germline, CDR1 SGHTA and CDR2 FQGTGA. Trimming took off 3 bases at V and 7 bases at J, with 7 bases between the two ends. CDR3 length: 13 residues.

The chain combines TRBV6-2 or TRBV6-3 with TRBJ2-3, with D hard to call. Deletions cut 4 bases from V and 2 bases from J, with 13 bases between. The germline V gene has CDR1 MNHEY and CDR2 SVGEGT. This CDR3 spans 15 amino acids. For the CDR3, the DNA is TGTGCCAGCAGTTCCTTGACCGACTCCACAGATACGCAGTATTTT. This encodes CASSSLTDSTDTQYF.

The J gene is TRBJ2-2, the V gene TRBV7-8, with D uncertain. This CDR3 spans 16 amino acids. Looked up from germline, CDR1 is SGHVS and CDR2 is FQNEAQ. Between the trimmed V and J ends, which lost 5 bases and 4 bases, there was a span of 17 bases. Here the CDR3 reads CASSPPPLVGTGELFF. CDR3 nucleotide sequence: TGTGCCAGCAGCCCCCCCCCTTTAGTCGGCACCGGGGAGCTGTTTTTT.

V gene TRBV29-1 combines with J gene TRBJ2-7; 11 bases align to TRBD2. CDR1 is SQVTM and CDR2 is ANQGSEA in the germline V gene. V shed 5 bases, J shed 6 bases, and the junction held 12 bases outside the gene matches. The CDR3 length is 15 residues. The CDR3 is CSVWILLAGAAEQYF. As DNA, the CDR3 is TGCAGCGTTTGGATCCTACTAGCGGGAGCGGCCGAGCAGTACTTC.

The chain couples TRBV5-4 to TRBJ1-2; D call uncertain. V lost 0 bases to trimming and J lost 7 bases, with 16 bases between them. CDR1 and CDR2 (germline): SGHNT, YYREEE (reference sequence). The CDR3 totals 15 residues. CDR3 amino acids: CASSLAAGGEGGYTF. CDR3 DNA sequence: TGTGCCAGCAGCTTGGCGGCAGGCGGGGAGGGTGGCTACACCTTC.

V gene TRBV6-1 combines with J gene TRBJ1-5; 7 bases fit TRBD1. V shed 5 bases and J 5 bases; nucleotides not matched to a gene: 3. CDR1 is MNHNS, CDR2 SASEGT, per germline. This CDR3 has 13 amino acids. CDR3 loop: CASSLTGYQPQHF. DNA for the CDR3: TGTGCCAGCAGTTTGACAGGGTATCAGCCCCAGCATTTT.

The V and J genes are TRBV5-1 and TRBJ2-3, with 9 bases lining up with TRBD1. With V trimmed by 4 bases and J by 6 bases, 6 bases remained unmatched. Per the germline V gene, CDR1 is SGHRS and CDR2 is YFSETQ. The CDR3 contains 14 residues. The CDR3 is CASSNIQGADTQYF. The CDR3 coding sequence is TGCGCCAGCAGCAATATACAGGGGGCTGATACGCAGTATTTT.

Concerning this clone itself: An end of the junction differs from the germline gene, which may be a read error. The rearrangement links TRBV6-5 to TRBJ2-7; TRBD1 is a possible D gene (6 bases). Germline V gene sequence: CDR1 MNHEY, CDR2 SVGAGI. The CDR3 loop spans 14 amino acids. CDR3 DNA sequence: TGTGCCAGCAGTCCGGACAGATCCCTCTACGGGCAGTACTTC. It encodes CASSPDRSLYGQYF.

V is TRBV14 and J is TRBJ1-1; D is unclear. V was trimmed by 0 bases and J by 10 bases, leaving 15 bases between them. This CDR3 has 14 amino acids. Germline V gives CDR1 SGHDN, CDR2 FVKESK. CDR3 nucleotides: TGTGCCAGCAGCCAAGATAGTACCTCCCGGGGAGCTTTCTTT. As protein: CASSQDSTSRGAFF. The full variable domain, in which reference TRBV14 and TRBJ1-1 provide the parts outside the CDR3, is EAGVTQFPSHSVIEKGQTVTLRCDPISGHDNLYWYRRVMGKEIKFLLHFVKESKQDESGMPNNRFLAERTGGTYSTLKVQPAELEDSGVYFCASSQDSTSRGAFFGQGTRLTVV.

The chain links TRBV6-4 to TRBJ2-3; D possibly corresponds to TRBD2 (5 bases). Germline V gene data show CDR1 as MRHNA and CDR2 as SNTAGT. This CDR3 spans 15 amino acids. Trimming removed 2 bases at V and 2 bases at J, with 11 bases between. The CDR3: CASSDGLAFTDTQYF. As DNA, the CDR3 is TGTGCCAGCAGTGACGGGCTAGCTTTCACAGATACGCAGTATTTT.

J is TRBJ2-7 and V is TRBV3-1 (or the pseudogene TRBV3-2); 11 bases are a match to TRBD2. The CDR3 totals 18 residues. Unmatched junction bases numbered 12, after V lost 0 bases and J lost 5 bases. Germline V CDR1 and CDR2: LGHDT, YNNKEL (reference sequence). The CDR3 DNA reads TGTGCCAGCAGCCAAGATTTGACTAGCGGGATCATTACCCACGAGCAGTACTTC. Amino acid sequence: CASSQDLTSGIITHEQYF.

The rearrangement uses TRBV18 and TRBJ2-7, with a possible D match to TRBD1 (6 bases). Germline V gives CDR1 KGHSH, CDR2 LQKENI. The CDR3 runs 13 residues. V was shortened by 5 bases and J by 5 bases, with 13 bases between the two germline ends. The DNA for the CDR3 is TGTGCCAGCTCAAACAGGGTGCCCCACGAGCAGTACTTC. Residues: CASSNRVPHEQYF.

V is TRBV7-9 and J is TRBJ1-2; D possibly corresponds to TRBD1 (5 bases). Germline lookup yields CDR1 SEHNR and CDR2 FQNEAQ (reference sequence). CDR3 length: 15 residues. Between the trimmed V and J ends, which lost 0 bases and 1 base, there was a span of 9 bases. CDR3 sequence reads: CASSLAQGYNYGYTF. The CDR3 DNA reads as TGTGCCAGCAGCTTAGCGCAGGGATATAACTATGGCTACACCTTC.

The rearrangement uses TRBV6-2 or TRBV6-3 and TRBJ1-2, with 9 bases fitting TRBD1. CDR1 is MNHEY, CDR2 SVGEGT, per germline. V was clipped by 5 bases and J by 3 bases; unmatched bases: 1. This CDR3 spans 13 amino acids. This chain's CDR3 is CASSHRGHYGYTF. DNA for the CDR3: TGTGCCAGCAGTCACAGGGGGCACTATGGCTACACCTTC.

The chain recombines TRBV27 with TRBJ2-1, with 9 bases that match TRBD2. This CDR3 spans 16 amino acids. Unmatched junction bases numbered 14, after V lost 7 bases and J lost 7 bases. Germline loops: CDR1 MNHEY, CDR2 SMNVEV (reference sequence). The CDR3 reads CASTPAGGGGPNEQFF. CDR3 bases: TGTGCCAGCACACCTGCCGGCGGGGGGGGTCCGAATGAGCAGTTCTTC.

This chain links TRBV30 with TRBJ1-2; a weak D match, TRBD1 (6 bases). This CDR3 is built from 15 residues. Germline assignment: CDR1 GTSNPN and CDR2 SVGIG (reference sequence). V was shortened by 0 bases and J by 4 bases, with 15 bases between the two germline ends. This CDR3 reads CAWSVGGATLYGYTF. CDR3 nucleotides: TGTGCCTGGAGTGTGGGGGGGGCCACCCTCTATGGCTACACCTTC.

The chain couples TRBV20-1 to TRBJ2-1; TRBD2 matches 8 bases. Germline values: CDR1 DFQATT, CDR2 SNEGSKA (reference sequence). The CDR3 totals 14 residues. Trimming cost V 3 bases and J 8 bases; bases outside gene matches: 9. This CDR3 is CSASDREGHDEQFF. Written as DNA, the CDR3 is TGCAGTGCTAGTGACCGGGAGGGCCACGATGAGCAGTTCTTC.

The chain has TRBV6-6 and TRBJ1-3; possibly TRBD1 for D (5 bases). In germline, CDR1 is MNHNY, CDR2 SVGAGI (reference sequence). The CDR3 consists of 15 residues. Trimming shortened V by 0 bases and J by 4 bases, and 10 bases separated the two germline ends. CDR3 sequence reads: CASSYSRGSGNTIYF. The DNA of the CDR3 is TGTGCCAGCAGTTACTCGCGGGGCAGCGGAAACACCATATATTTT.

The rearrangement links TRBV12-5 to TRBJ1-2, with a possible D match to TRBD1 (5 bases). The CDR3 is 14 residues long. In germline, CDR1 is LGHNT, CDR2 FRNRAP. Between the trimmed V and J ends, which lost 3 bases and 4 bases, there was a span of 12 bases. The CDR3 reads CASGLRTSTYGYTF. In nucleotides, the CDR3 is TGTGCTAGTGGTTTACGGACAAGCACCTATGGCTACACCTTC.